The clone carrying this T cell receptor (beta chain) was observed a few times. This record comes from a study of blood T cells in healthy people across ages. The germline V gene encodes CDR1 KGHSH and CDR2 LQKENI. Trimming shortened V by 3 bases and J by 1 base, and 16 bases separated the two germline ends. CDR3 size: 16 residues. Primers used in a second PCR of about 6 to 12 cycles were a sample-barcoded 5' primer and a J-beta primer mix. MiXCR, run by TCRdb on the 5' RACE reads, gives a single entry per CDR3 protein. The table has over 950,000 distinct CDR3 sequences, roughly 51% seen once. This receptor was taken from a woman aged 55-70 years in good health. Sequencing used blood. The chain combines TRBV18 with TRBJ2-7; perhaps TRBD1 as D (6 bases). CDR3 in amino acids: CASSPTIGQSSYEQYF. As DNA, the CDR3 is TGTGCCAGCTCACCGACGATAGGACAGAGTTCCTACGAGCAGTACTTC. Full variable domain (missing parts from reference TRBV18 and TRBJ2-7): NAGVMQNPRHLVRRRGQEARLRCSPMKGHSHVYWYRQLPEEGLKFMVYLQKENIIDESGMPKERFSAEFPKEGPSILRIQQVVRGDSAAYFCASSPTIGQSSYEQYFGPGTRLTVT.